The 19 T cell receptor beta chains below all came from one sample that was sequenced in a study of spatial heterogeneity in lung cancer. Study findings and constraints: Tumors with more nonsynonymous mutations had more expanded intratumoral alpha and beta TCRs.

TCRdb independently ran MiXCR on the 5' RACE reads; one entry per CDR3 protein. The table lists around 10,000 distinct CDR3 sequences, over 11% of them singletons. The time point: sample taken at primary tumor resection. Their target antigens are unknown. This sample comprised lung tumor tissue, obtained at surgery. These receptor sequences come from a male donor with early-stage non-small cell lung cancer.

This clonotype came up many times. This beta chain came through as a stray read in a library set up for alpha chains, and its size says little. The chain links TRBV5-1 to TRBJ2-2, with 9 bases aligning to TRBD2. Germline loops: CDR1 SGHRS, CDR2 YFSETQ. J gave up 4 bases and V 2 bases, and 3 bases lay outside the gene matches. This CDR3 is 15 amino acids long. The CDR3 reads CASSFLTSGTGELFF. Here the CDR3 DNA reads TGCGCCAGCAGCTTTTTGACTAGCGGCACCGGGGAGCTGTTTTTT.

At least ten counts were recorded for this clonotype. Because this beta chain is a stray read in a library intended to capture alpha chains, its abundance should not be given much weight. The chain uses TRBV6-2 or TRBV6-3 and TRBJ2-1; D call uncertain. CDR3 length: 18 residues. From germline, CDR1 is MNHEY and CDR2 SVGEGT. With 2 bases removed from V and 4 bases from J, the gap between germline ends came to 21 bases. This CDR3 is CASSYGLYFEDHYNEQFF. CDR3 in DNA: TGTGCCAGCAGTTACGGCTTATATTTCGAGGACCATTACAATGAGCAGTTCTTC.

By sample fraction, this clonotype is medium-sized (0.01 to 0.1%). This beta chain is an off-target read within a library intended for alpha chains, so its frequency means little. The J gene is TRBJ2-3, the V gene TRBV13, with D tentatively TRBD2 (6 bases). The CDR3 sequence is 12 residues long. Per germline, CDR1 PRHDT and CDR2 FYEKMQ (reference sequence). Trimming took 3 bases from V and 11 from J, leaving 12 bases between them. The CDR3 spells CASSFAGREQYF. The CDR3 nucleotides read TGTGCCAGCAGCTTCGCGGGGCGGGAGCAGTATTTT.

This clonotype appeared many times. Within a library made for alpha chains, this beta chain is off target, and its count is uninformative. The chain links TRBV2 to TRBJ1-1, with D tentatively TRBD1 (5 bases). The CDR3 has 16 amino acids. Germline CDR1 and CDR2: SNHLY and FYNNEI. V shed 6 bases and J shed 1 base, with 18 bases lying between them. The CDR3 nucleotides are TGTGCCAGCAGCCCCATATCAAAAGGGGCGAACACTGAAGCTTTCTTT. Protein product: CASSPISKGANTEAFF. The full variable domain, with the rest looked up from reference TRBV2 and TRBJ1-1, is EPEVTQTPSHQVTQMGQEVILRCVPISNHLYFYWYRQILGQKVEFLVSFYNNEISEKSEIFDDQFSVERPDGSNFTLKIRSTKLEDSAMYFCASSPISKGANTEAFFGQGTRLTVV.

This clonotype was seen many times. This beta chain is a stray read from a library made for alpha chains; its abundance is not meaningful. The rearrangement uses TRBV6-6 and TRBJ2-1; D possibly corresponds to TRBD2 (6 bases). Germline CDR1 MNHNY, CDR2 SVGAGI (reference sequence). Trimming left V 8 bases short and J 7 bases short, with 18 bases between. This CDR3 has 14 residues. The CDR3 DNA is TGTGCCAGCGACTGGCGGGGCTTGGCAAATGAGCAGTTCTTC. This codes for CASDWRGLANEQFF.

On this clonotype itself: With the library built for alpha chains, this beta chain is off target and its frequency is not meaningful. The V and J genes are TRBV20-1 and TRBJ2-3; 11 nucleotides align to TRBD2. The V segment lost 6 bases and the J segment 3 bases; nucleotides outside the gene matches: 14. Germline values: CDR1 DFQATT, CDR2 SNEGSKA (reference sequence). There are 17 residues in the CDR3. The CDR3 DNA reads as TGCAGTGCAACCCCAACCTCTGTAGCGGGAGGGACAGATACGCAGTATTTT. Protein product: CSATPTSVAGGTDTQYF.

This clonotype occurred many times. This beta chain appears as a stray read in a library generated for alpha chains; its size is not informative. Here the CDR3 DNA reads TGTGCCAGCAGCTCGCAAAACAGGGGGCGCAATCAGCCCCAGCATTTT. The encoded protein is CASSSQNRGRNQPQHF. J is TRBJ1-5 and V is TRBV5-6, with 9 bases aligning to TRBD1. The CDR3 totals 16 residues. In germline, CDR1 is SGHDT, CDR2 YYEEEE. Trimming cost V 3 bases and J 2 bases; bases outside gene matches: 6.

This clonotype occurred many times. With the library built for alpha chains, this beta chain is off target and its frequency is not meaningful. The chain couples TRBV7-3 to TRBJ2-2; 7 bases map to TRBD1. Trimming at V came to 5 bases and at J to 8 bases, leaving 8 bases not matched to a gene. The germline V gene encodes CDR1 SGHTA and CDR2 FQGTGA. The length of the CDR3 is 14 residues. The CDR3 here is CASSQQTGAGELFF. In nucleotides, the CDR3 is TGTGCCAGCAGCCAGCAAACAGGGGCGGGGGAGCTGTTTTTT.

This clonotype was seen only a few times. The library was built for alpha chains, so this beta chain is an off-target read and its size means little. The J gene is TRBJ1-5, the V gene TRBV7-9; D might be TRBD1 (5 bases). The CDR3 totals 18 residues. CDR1 is SEHNR and CDR2 is FQNEAQ in the germline V gene (reference sequence). Trimming shortened V by 2 bases and J by 0 bases, and 17 bases separated the two germline ends. DNA of the CDR3: TGTGCCAGCAGCTTATTCGACAGCCCGGCATATAGCAATCAGCCCCAGCATTTT. Translated: CASSLFDSPAYSNQPQHF.

This clonotype has at least ten counts. Found in a library prepared for alpha chains, this beta chain is an off-target read, and its abundance has little meaning. The V and J genes are TRBV6-1 and TRBJ2-2; D gene uncertain. Germline-derived CDR1 and CDR2 are MNHNS and SASEGT. This CDR3 region has 15 residues. Trimming stripped 6 bases from V and 1 base from J, with 12 bases between. The CDR3 loop reads CASRFFSENTGELFF. CDR3 DNA: TGTGCCAGCAGATTCTTCTCCGAGAACACCGGGGAGCTGTTTTTT.

About this clonotype itself: A library made for alpha chains picked up this beta chain off target, so its size means little. The chain has TRBV20-1 and TRBJ2-3, with TRBD1 matching over 9 bases. The germline V gene encodes CDR1 DFQATT and CDR2 SNEGSKA (reference sequence). V shed 0 bases, J shed 1 base, and the junction held 5 bases outside the gene matches. The CDR3 contains 16 residues. As DNA, the CDR3 is TGCAGTGCTAGAGATCGGGACAGGGAGGGCACAGATACGCAGTATTTT. Residues: CSARDRDREGTDTQYF.

Ten or more counts support this clonotype. As an off-target read in a library built for alpha chains, this beta chain has a frequency of little significance. The CDR3 DNA reads TGCGCCAGCTCATCGGATCCTGGCGATGAGCAGTTCTTC. This translates into CASSSDPGDEQFF. V gene TRBV10-2 combines with J gene TRBJ2-1; no firm D call. V gave up 8 bases and J gave up 8 bases, with 16 bases separating them. The length of the CDR3 is 13 residues. Germline V CDR1 and CDR2: WSHSY, SAAADI.

There are many counts of this clonotype. The library was prepared for alpha chains; this beta chain is a stray read, so its frequency means little. The V gene is TRBV6-1, the J gene TRBJ1-3, with D perhaps matching TRBD1 (6 bases). V was shortened by 2 bases and J by 0 bases, with 8 bases between the two germline ends. This CDR3 comprises 15 residues. Germline V CDR1 and CDR2: MNHNS, SASEGT. The CDR3 coding sequence is TGTGCCAGCAGTGAACAGGGGAGCTCTGGAAACACCATATATTTT. Encoded protein: CASSEQGSSGNTIYF.

This clonotype appeared many times. Found in a library prepared for alpha chains, this beta chain is an off-target read, and its abundance has little meaning. The chain is built from TRBV12-3 or TRBV12-4 and TRBJ2-1, with 7 nucleotides matching TRBD1. J was trimmed by 13 bases and V by 5 bases; bases with no gene match: 8. The CDR3 has 12 amino acids. CDR3 coding DNA: TGTGCCAGCAGTCCGTCAGGGACAGCTCAGTTCTTC. As protein: CASSPSGTAQFF.

This clonotype came up many times. The size of this beta chain means little, since it is a stray read in a library made for alpha chains. The V and J genes are TRBV20-1 and TRBJ2-3, with a weak D call TRBD2 (6 bases). V lost 0 bases and J 2 bases, leaving 12 bases between the germline ends. CDR3 length: 15 amino acids. The germline CDR1 and CDR2 sequences are DFQATT and SNEGSKA (reference sequence). CDR3 sequence: CSARDPGLPTDTQYF. The CDR3, as DNA: TGCAGTGCTAGAGATCCGGGACTCCCCACAGATACGCAGTATTTT.

This clonotype was seen many times. For a library built for alpha chains, this beta chain is a stray read; little rests on its size. The V call is TRBV7-2, the J call TRBJ2-2; D uncertain. Germline CDR1 and CDR2: SGHTA and FQGNSA. The CDR3 contains 15 residues. V was shortened by 6 bases and J by 3 bases, with 14 bases between the two germline ends. CDR3 nucleotides: TGTGCCAGCAGTTCCGTGGCGGAACACACCGGGGAGCTGTTTTTT. Protein sequence: CASSSVAEHTGELFF.

Relative to its sample, this clonotype is large. Since it is a stray read in a library aimed at alpha chains, this beta chain has a size that is not meaningful. The chain couples TRBV29-1 to TRBJ1-1; a weak D match, TRBD1 (5 bases). CDR1 is SQVTM, CDR2 ANQGSEA, per germline. The V end lost 6 bases, the J end lost 3 bases, and 11 bases lay between the germline ends. The CDR3 has 12 amino acids. CDR3 loop: CSVGEGYTEAFF. In nucleotides, the CDR3 is TGCAGCGTGGGGGAGGGGTACACTGAAGCTTTCTTT.

This clonotype was found many times. This beta chain is an unintended read in a library built for alpha chains; its size means little. The chain recombines TRBV25-1 with TRBJ2-7, with 7 bases matching TRBD2. The germline gives CDR1 MGHDK, CDR2 SYGVNS. The ends lost 5 bases at V and 2 bases at J; junction bases unmatched: 9. The CDR3 is 15 amino acids. The CDR3 DNA reads TGTGCCAGCAGTCCACCCGGCGGGGGAGCCTACGAGCAGTACTTC. It codes for CASSPPGGGAYEQYF.

This clonotype is medium-sized within its sample. This beta chain is a stray read from a library made for alpha chains; its abundance is not meaningful. The chain joins TRBV14 to TRBJ1-2, with 7 bases fitting TRBD1. The junction had 17 bases not matched to a gene; V was cut back by 0 bases and J by 7 bases. The CDR3 sequence is 18 residues long. CDR1 is SGHDN and CDR2 is FVKESK in the germline V gene. In DNA, the CDR3 is TGTGCCAGCAGCCAAGACCCCCCAGGGGGAGTGGGAGAAGGTGGCTACACCTTC. The encoded protein is CASSQDPPGGVGEGGYTF.